This record covers a single T cell receptor (beta chain). The record originates from a study of blood T cell repertoires in COVID-19. The overall study: Samples came from the United States, Italy and Spain, spanning acute and convalescent COVID-19. T cells, B-cell-depleted T cells, or PBMCs supplied cDNA or gDNA.

In germline, CDR1 is GTSNPN, CDR2 SVGIG (reference sequence). CDR3 length: 17 residues. The germline V and J ends were trimmed by 0 bases and 1 base, with 16 bases remaining between them. Source study methods: The assay estimated nucleated cells by amplifying reference gene primers. Data came from immunoSEQ multiplex PCR; TCRdb stores just in-frame clones and leaves some out. That table supplies the V and J calls and clone size; D and trimming were determined from the DNA. The profile shows roughly 300,000 clones, approximately 83% of them singletons. This TCR derives from a human donor in a cohort sampled during active COVID-19. The rearrangement uses TRBV30 and TRBJ2-1; a weak D match, TRBD2 (5 bases). Sequenced input: peripheral blood. DNA of the CDR3: TGTGCCTGGAGTGTTCTATCGGGAATCGTATCCTACAATGAGCAGTTCTTC. Translating it yields CAWSVLSGIVSYNEQFF. The whole variable domain, filled in from reference TRBV30 and TRBJ2-1, reads SQTIHQWPATLVQPVGSPLSLECTVEGTSNPNLYWYRQAAGRGLQLLFYSVGIGQISSEVPQNLSASRPQDRQFILSSKKLLLSDSGFYLCAWSVLSGIVSYNEQFFGPGTRLTVL.